The 3 T cell receptor beta chains below come from one sample, sequenced in a study of OX40 agonist ivuxolimab in advanced cancers. Using immunoSEQ multiplex PCR, the repertoire was profiled, and TCRdb retains in-frame clones only, with some absent. In the table there are 70,000 or so clones, approximately 90% of which are singletons. The specimen was CD4+ or CD8+ T cells sorted from blood, collected in a trial of the OX40 agonist ivuxolimab. Receptors were obtained from an adult with an advanced solid tumor such as melanoma, head and neck, liver or kidney cancer.

This clone was observed a single time. The rearrangement joins TRBV27 to TRBJ1-5; D is undetermined. Trimming shortened V by 6 bases and J by 7 bases, and 16 bases separated the two germline ends. Germline CDR1 and CDR2: MNHEY and SMNVEV (reference sequence). The length of the CDR3 is 14 residues. The CDR3 here is CASSVARGGQPQHF. The DNA of the CDR3 is TGTGCCAGCAGCGTTGCGCGGGGTGGGCAGCCCCAGCATTTT.

The chain couples TRBV5-1 to TRBJ2-7; D not certain. Germline CDR1 SGHRS, CDR2 YFSETQ. The V gene lost 1 base and the J gene lost 4 bases, with 12 bases spanning the gap. CDR3 size: 14 residues. The CDR3, as DNA: TGCGCCAGCAGCTTGAACTTACCCCCTTACGAGCAGTACTTC. As protein: CASSLNLPPYEQYF.

The gene calls are TRBV4-2 and TRBJ2-7; 7 positions agree with TRBD1. Germline values: CDR1 LGHNA, CDR2 YNFKEQ. The length of the CDR3 is 13 residues. V lost 0 bases, J lost 13 bases, and 9 bases stayed unmatched. This chain's CDR3 is CASSQDPGQRSYF. The CDR3 region has the DNA TGTGCCAGCAGCCAAGATCCGGGACAGAGATCATACTTC.